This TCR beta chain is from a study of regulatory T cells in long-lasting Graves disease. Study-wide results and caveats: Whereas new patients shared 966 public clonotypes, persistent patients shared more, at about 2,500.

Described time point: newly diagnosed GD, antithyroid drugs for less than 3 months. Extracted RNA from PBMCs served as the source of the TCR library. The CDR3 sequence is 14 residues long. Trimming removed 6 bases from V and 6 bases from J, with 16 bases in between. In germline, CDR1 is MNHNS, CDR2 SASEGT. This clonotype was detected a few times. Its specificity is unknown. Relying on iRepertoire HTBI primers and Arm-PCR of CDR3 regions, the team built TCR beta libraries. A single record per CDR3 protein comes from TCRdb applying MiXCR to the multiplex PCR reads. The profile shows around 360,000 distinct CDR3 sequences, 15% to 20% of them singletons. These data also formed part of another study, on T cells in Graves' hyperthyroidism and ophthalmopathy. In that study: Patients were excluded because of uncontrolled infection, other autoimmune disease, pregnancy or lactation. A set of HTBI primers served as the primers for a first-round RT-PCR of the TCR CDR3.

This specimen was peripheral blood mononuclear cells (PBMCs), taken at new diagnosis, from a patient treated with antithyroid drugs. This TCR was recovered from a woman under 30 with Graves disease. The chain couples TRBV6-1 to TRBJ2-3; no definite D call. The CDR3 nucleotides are TGTGCCAGCAGAACCGGACCCCTGAGGGATACGCAGTATTTT. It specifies CASRTGPLRDTQYF.